These 22 T cell receptor beta chains originate from one sample sequenced in a study of blood T cell repertoires in COVID-19. Here immunoSEQ multiplex PCR was the method, and the copy in TCRdb shows in-frame clones only, minus some. The sample comprises roughly 100,000 clones, 75% to 90% of which are singletons, and under 20% rests with the top ten. Sequenced sample: peripheral blood. Every receptor here comes from a human donor in a cohort sampled during active COVID-19.

The V and J genes are TRBV10-3 and TRBJ1-4, with TRBD1 matching 7 bases. Germline values: CDR1 ENHRY, CDR2 SYGVKD. The V gene end was trimmed by 0 bases and the J gene end by 5 bases; junction bases not matched to a gene: 3. The CDR3 sequence is 15 residues long. CDR3 sequence: CAISESTGNNEKLFF. The DNA of the CDR3 is TGTGCCATCAGTGAGTCGACAGGGAACAATGAAAAACTGTTTTTT.

The V and J genes are TRBV28 and TRBJ1-4, with 12 nucleotides matching TRBD1. The germline V gene has CDR1 MDHEN and CDR2 SYDVKM. The CDR3 loop spans 17 amino acids. Losses at the gene ends were 6 bases for V and 2 bases for J; bases not matched to a gene: 7. The CDR3 sequence: CASSLGQGAITNEKLFF. The CDR3 bases are TGTGCCAGCAGCCTGGGACAGGGGGCTATCACTAATGAAAAACTGTTTTTT.

The V call is TRBV12-3 or TRBV12-4, the J call TRBJ1-4; D is unclear. This CDR3 region has 13 residues. The V and J ends lost 10 bases and 5 bases respectively, with 14 bases between them. CDR3 nucleotide sequence: TGTGCCACCCAAAACTCGATGAATGAAAAACTGTTTTTT. Its protein product is CATQNSMNEKLFF.

This clone was observed many times. The J gene is TRBJ1-2, the V gene TRBV12-3 or TRBV12-4, with a possible D match to TRBD1 (5 bases). This CDR3 has 13 amino acids. Trimming shortened V by 8 bases and J by 2 bases, and 12 bases separated the two germline ends. The CDR3 nucleotides read TGTGCCAGCGGCCAGGGTGCAAACTATGGCTACACCTTC. Protein sequence: CASGQGANYGYTF.

The V call is TRBV18, the J call TRBJ2-1; TRBD2 agrees at 10 bases. The CDR3 covers 15 residues. Germline V lookup: CDR1 KGHSH, CDR2 LQKENI. After removal of 3 bases from V and 2 bases from J, the junction contained 1 base not matched to a gene. CDR3 DNA sequence: TGTGCCAGCTCACCGGGACTAGCGCCCTACAATGAGCAGTTCTTC. Translating gives CASSPGLAPYNEQFF.

This chain uses TRBV30 with TRBJ2-5; 7 nucleotides align to TRBD1. This CDR3 has 14 residues. Germline CDR1 is GTSNPN and CDR2 is SVGIG (reference sequence). With V trimmed by 0 bases and J by 5 bases, 6 bases remained unmatched. CDR3 sequence (DNA): TGTGCCTGGAGTGTTTCGGTCAGGGGGGAGACCCAGTACTTC. Encoded protein: CAWSVSVRGETQYF.

The chain combines TRBV25-1 with TRBJ2-7; 8 nucleotides match TRBD1. The J segment lost 4 bases and the V segment lost 6 bases, leaving 8 bases of the junction unmatched. The CDR3 is made up of 14 amino acids. Per the germline V gene, CDR1 is MGHDK and CDR2 is SYGVNS. The CDR3 sequence is CASRRQGMFYEQYF. The CDR3, as DNA: TGTGCCAGCAGGAGACAGGGGATGTTTTACGAGCAGTACTTC.

The chain recombines TRBV9 with TRBJ2-6, with a weak D call TRBD1 (6 bases). This CDR3 has 16 residues. The V end was cut by 3 bases, the J end by 0 bases, with 10 bases between. CDR1 SGDLS and CDR2 YYNGEE come from the germline V gene. The DNA of the CDR3 is TGTGCCAGCAGCGACCACAGGGACTCTGGGGCCAACGTCCTGACTTTC. The encoded protein is CASSDHRDSGANVLTF.

The chain has TRBV10-3 and TRBJ2-7; TRBD2 aligns across 12 bases. Trimming at V came to 3 bases and at J to 3 bases, leaving 3 bases not matched to a gene. CDR1 and CDR2 from the germline V gene are ENHRY and SYGVKD. The CDR3 is made up of 15 amino acids. CDR3 in DNA: TGTGCCATCAGTGAACAGACTAGCGGGAGCTACGAGCAGTACTTC. This gives the protein CAISEQTSGSYEQYF.

The chain employs TRBV15 and TRBJ1-5, with D possibly TRBD1 on 6 matching bases. V lost 0 bases, J lost 7 bases, and 13 bases lay in between. This CDR3 spans 15 amino acids. Per the germline V gene, CDR1 is LNHNV and CDR2 is YYDKDF (reference sequence). CDR3 coding DNA: TGTGCCACCAGCAGAGATACGGGGGGCGGGCAGCCCCAGCATTTT. Translated, it gives CATSRDTGGGQPQHF.

The rearrangement joins TRBV19 to TRBJ1-1, with D tentatively TRBD1 (6 bases). The CDR3 length is 15 residues. Trimming stripped 4 bases from V and 1 base from J, with 13 bases between. Germline V gives CDR1 LNHDA, CDR2 SQIVND (reference sequence). The chain's CDR3 is CASSRVRTANTEAFF. The CDR3 DNA reads TGTGCCAGTAGTAGGGTCAGGACAGCGAACACTGAAGCTTTCTTT.

This clone occurred a few times. V and J are TRBV28 and TRBJ2-7; maybe TRBD2 (7 bases). Germline values: CDR1 MDHEN, CDR2 SYDVKM. Trimming took off 6 bases at V and 2 bases at J, with 20 bases between the two ends. The length of the CDR3 is 16 residues. CDR3 nucleotides: TGTGCCAGCAGAGGCGGGGGCCTAGCCAGCCCCTACGAGCAGTACTTC. Translation: CASRGGGLASPYEQYF.

The chain has TRBV5-1 and TRBJ1-3; the match to TRBD1 covers 8 bases. CDR1 is SGHRS, CDR2 YFSETQ, per germline. With 0 bases clipped from V and 4 bases from J, the junction kept 3 bases outside the gene matches. The CDR3 extends over 15 amino acids. In nucleotides, the CDR3 is TGCGCCAGCAGCTTGGGAGGACAGGGAGGAAACACCATATATTTT. Translated: CASSLGGQGGNTIYF.

The chain carries TRBV4-1 and TRBJ2-7; 11 nucleotides align to TRBD2. CDR1 is MGHRA and CDR2 is YSYEKL in the germline V gene. The V gene end was trimmed by 3 bases and the J gene end by 4 bases; junction bases not matched to a gene: 5. This CDR3 region has 15 residues. The CDR3 protein is CASSHLAGGKYEQYF. The CDR3 DNA is TGCGCCAGCAGCCACTTAGCGGGAGGGAAGTACGAGCAGTACTTC.

The CDR3 loop is CASSAAGTSGTDTQYF. CDR3 in DNA: TGTGCCAGCAGCGCCGCCGGGACTAGCGGGACAGATACGCAGTATTTT. The chain joins TRBV7-7 to TRBJ2-3; 12 nucleotides match TRBD2. Germline-derived CDR1 and CDR2 are SSHAT and FNYEAQ (reference sequence). The CDR3 is made up of 16 amino acids. Losses at the gene ends were 5 bases for V and 3 bases for J; bases not matched to a gene: 6.

The J gene is TRBJ1-6, the V gene TRBV6-5; the D gene is possibly TRBD1 (5 bases). This CDR3 has 15 amino acids. The ends were cut back, 6 bases at V and 10 bases at J, with 19 bases in the middle. The V gene's germline CDR1 is MNHEY and CDR2 SVGAGI. CDR3 nucleotide sequence: TGTGCCAGCAGATCGGGGGGAGACCCTAGATCACCCCTCCACTTT. Residues: CASRSGGDPRSPLHF.

The rearrangement uses TRBV6-5 and TRBJ1-5, with no clear D. With 10 bases removed from V and 5 bases from J, the gap between germline ends came to 18 bases. In germline, CDR1 is MNHEY, CDR2 SVGAGI. The CDR3 is made up of 14 amino acids. CDR3: CATQRDSVDQPQHF. The CDR3 nucleotides read TGTGCCACCCAGCGGGATTCGGTCGATCAGCCCCAGCATTTT.

There are a few counts of this clone. The J gene is TRBJ2-7, the V gene TRBV27; TRBD1 matches at 8 bases. CDR3 length: 14 amino acids. Germline V gene lookup returns CDR1 MNHEY and CDR2 SMNVEV (reference sequence). With V trimmed by 2 bases and J by 5 bases, 5 bases remained unmatched. CDR3 nucleotide sequence: TGTGCCAGCAGTTTACTGCAGGGGGCCAACGAGCAGTACTTC. Translated: CASSLLQGANEQYF.

The V gene is TRBV30, the J gene TRBJ1-6, with TRBD1 matching over 12 bases. Germline CDR1 GTSNPN, CDR2 SVGIG (reference sequence). Trimming took 0 bases from V and 6 from J; bases not matched to a gene: 18. The CDR3 sequence is 21 residues long. CDR3 amino acids: CAWSVPLPGTGGFSSNSPLHF. The CDR3 DNA reads as TGTGCCTGGAGTGTACCCCTCCCGGGGACAGGGGGCTTCTCGTCTAATTCACCCCTCCACTTT.

This clone was counted a few times. The chain is built from TRBV7-9 and TRBJ1-1; 8 bases map to TRBD1. The V segment lost 3 bases and the J segment 6 bases; nucleotides outside the gene matches: 12. The CDR3 contains 16 residues. Germline lookup yields CDR1 SEHNR and CDR2 FQNEAQ (reference sequence). This CDR3 reads CASSFGQGKVHAEAFF. DNA of the CDR3: TGTGCCAGCAGCTTTGGACAGGGTAAAGTTCATGCTGAAGCTTTCTTT.

This chain uses TRBV19 with TRBJ1-2, with 9 bases that match TRBD1. In germline, CDR1 is LNHDA, CDR2 SQIVND (reference sequence). V lost 5 bases, J lost 6 bases, and 1 base stayed unmatched. The CDR3 sequence is 12 residues long. This CDR3 reads CASSRQGDGYTF. CDR3 sequence (DNA): TGTGCCAGTAGTCGACAGGGGGATGGCTACACCTTC. The full variable domain, rest sourced from reference TRBV19 and TRBJ1-2, is DGGITQSPKYLFRKEGQNVTLSCEQNLNHDAMYWYRQDPGQGLRLIYYSQIVNDFQKGDIAEGYSVSREKKESFPLTVTSAQKNPTAFYLCASSRQGDGYTFGSGTRLTVV.

This chain uses TRBV10-3 with TRBJ2-5, with TRBD2 matching over 7 bases. CDR1 is ENHRY and CDR2 is SYGVKD in the germline V gene. The trim removed 10 bases at V and 5 bases at J, leaving 16 bases unmatched. The CDR3 has 15 residues. The DNA of the CDR3 is TGTGCCACCCTTGACCCGGCGGGAGCGGGGGAGACCCAGTACTTC. Amino acids: CATLDPAGAGETQYF.